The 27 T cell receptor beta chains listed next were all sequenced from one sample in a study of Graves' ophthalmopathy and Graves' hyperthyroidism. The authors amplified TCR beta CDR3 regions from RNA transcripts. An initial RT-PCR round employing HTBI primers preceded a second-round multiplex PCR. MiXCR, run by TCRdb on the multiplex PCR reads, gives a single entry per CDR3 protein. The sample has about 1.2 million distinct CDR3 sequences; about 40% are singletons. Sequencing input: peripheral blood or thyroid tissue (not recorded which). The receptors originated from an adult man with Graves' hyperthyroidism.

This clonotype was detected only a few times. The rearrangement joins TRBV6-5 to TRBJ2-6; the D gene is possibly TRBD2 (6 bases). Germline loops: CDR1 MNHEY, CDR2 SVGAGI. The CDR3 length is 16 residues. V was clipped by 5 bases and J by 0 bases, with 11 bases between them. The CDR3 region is CASSPSGGSGANVLTF. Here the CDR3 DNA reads TGTGCCAGCAGTCCCTCCGGGGGCTCTGGGGCCAACGTCCTGACTTTC.

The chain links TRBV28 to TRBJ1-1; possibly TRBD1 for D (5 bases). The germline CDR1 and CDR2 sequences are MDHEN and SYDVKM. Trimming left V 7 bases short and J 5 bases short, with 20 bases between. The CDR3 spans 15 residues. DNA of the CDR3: TGTGCCAGCAATATAGGAGGGGTCGGGAGGACTGAAGCTTTCTTT. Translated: CASNIGGVGRTEAFF.

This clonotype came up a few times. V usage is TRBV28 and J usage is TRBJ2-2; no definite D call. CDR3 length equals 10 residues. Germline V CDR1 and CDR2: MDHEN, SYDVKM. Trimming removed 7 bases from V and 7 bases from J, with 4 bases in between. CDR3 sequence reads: CASMGGELFF. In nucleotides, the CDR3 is TGTGCCAGCATGGGCGGGGAGCTGTTTTTT.

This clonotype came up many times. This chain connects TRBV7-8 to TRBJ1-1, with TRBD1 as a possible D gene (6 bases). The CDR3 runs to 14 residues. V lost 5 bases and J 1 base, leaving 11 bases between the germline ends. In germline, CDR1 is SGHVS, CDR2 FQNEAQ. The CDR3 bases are TGTGCCAGCAGCCAACGACAGGAGAACACTGAAGCTTTCTTT. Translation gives CASSQRQENTEAFF.

As DNA, the CDR3 is TGCAGCTTGAGACATAAGATCGCGGATGGCTACACCTTC. It is translated as CSLRHKIADGYTF. V and J are TRBV29-1 and TRBJ1-2; D gene uncertain. CDR1 and CDR2 (germline): SQVTM, ANQGSEA. The V gene lost 8 bases and the J gene lost 6 bases, with 19 bases spanning the gap. The CDR3 sequence is 13 residues long.

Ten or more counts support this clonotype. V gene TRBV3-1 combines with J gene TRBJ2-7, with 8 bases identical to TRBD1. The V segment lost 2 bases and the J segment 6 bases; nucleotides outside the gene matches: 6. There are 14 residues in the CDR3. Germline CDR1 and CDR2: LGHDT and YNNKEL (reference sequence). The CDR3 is CASSQSGTGGEQYF. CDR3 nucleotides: TGTGCCAGCAGCCAATCGGGGACAGGAGGCGAGCAGTACTTC.

CDR3 DNA sequence: TGTGCCAGCCTGGGGACTAGCGGCTCTGGGGCCAACGTCCTGACTTTC. It translates to CASLGTSGSGANVLTF. V is TRBV6-5 and J is TRBJ2-6, with 11 bases aligning to TRBD2. This CDR3 comprises 16 residues. The junction had 3 bases not matched to a gene; V was cut back by 8 bases and J by 0 bases. Germline CDR1 MNHEY, CDR2 SVGAGI.

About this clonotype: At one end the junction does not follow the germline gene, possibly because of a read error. In DNA form, the CDR3 reads TGTGCCAGCAGTGAATTCCCGGGGCGGGGTCGGCGGGCTTCCTTT. It yields the protein CASSEFPGRGRRASF. This chain connects TRBV25-1 to TRBJ1-1, with a possible D match to TRBD1 (5 bases). Germline assignment: CDR1 MGHDK and CDR2 SYGVNS. This CDR3 has 15 amino acids.

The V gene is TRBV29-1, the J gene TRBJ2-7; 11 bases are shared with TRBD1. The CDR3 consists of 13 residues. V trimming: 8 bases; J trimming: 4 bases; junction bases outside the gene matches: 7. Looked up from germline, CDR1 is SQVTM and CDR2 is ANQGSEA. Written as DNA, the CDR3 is TGCAGCAGGGCCGGGACAGGGGGTTACGAGCAGTACTTC. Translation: CSRAGTGGYEQYF.

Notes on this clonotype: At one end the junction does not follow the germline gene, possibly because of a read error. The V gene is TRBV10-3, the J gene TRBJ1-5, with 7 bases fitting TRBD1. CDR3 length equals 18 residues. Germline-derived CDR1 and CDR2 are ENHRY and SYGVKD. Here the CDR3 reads CASSRLNEGQYSNQPQHF. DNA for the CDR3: TGTGCCAGCAGTCGACTAAATGAGGGACAGTATAGCAATCAGCCCCAGCATTTT.

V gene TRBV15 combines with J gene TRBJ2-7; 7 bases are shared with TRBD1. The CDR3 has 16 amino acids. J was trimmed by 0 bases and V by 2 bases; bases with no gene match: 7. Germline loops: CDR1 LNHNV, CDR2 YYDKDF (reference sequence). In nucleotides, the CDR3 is TGTGCCACCAGCAGACCGGACAGGCAAAGCTCCTACGAGCAGTACTTC. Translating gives CATSRPDRQSSYEQYF.

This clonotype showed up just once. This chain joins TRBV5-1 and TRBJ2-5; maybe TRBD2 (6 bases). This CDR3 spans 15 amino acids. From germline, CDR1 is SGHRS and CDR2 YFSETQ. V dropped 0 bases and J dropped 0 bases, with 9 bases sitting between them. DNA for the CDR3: TGCGCCAGCAGCTTGGCGGGGGACTACCAAGAGACCCAGTACTTC. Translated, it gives CASSLAGDYQETQYF. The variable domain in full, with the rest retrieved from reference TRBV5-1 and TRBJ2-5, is KAGVTQTPRYLIKTRGQQVTLSCSPISGHRSVSWYQQTPGQGLQFLFEYFSETQRNKGNFPGRFSGRQFSNSRSEMNVSTLELGDSALYLCASSLAGDYQETQYFGPGTRLLVL.

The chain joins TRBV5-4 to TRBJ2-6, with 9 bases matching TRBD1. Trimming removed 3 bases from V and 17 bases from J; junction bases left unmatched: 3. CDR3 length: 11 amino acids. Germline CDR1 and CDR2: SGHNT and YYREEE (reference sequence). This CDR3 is CASSSDRGLTF. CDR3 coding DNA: TGTGCCAGCAGCTCGGACAGGGGCTTGACTTTC.

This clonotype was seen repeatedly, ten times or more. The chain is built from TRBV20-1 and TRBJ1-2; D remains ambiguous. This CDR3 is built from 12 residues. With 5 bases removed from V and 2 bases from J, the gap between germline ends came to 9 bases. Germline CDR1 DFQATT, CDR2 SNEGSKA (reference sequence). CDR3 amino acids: CSALPKNYGYTF. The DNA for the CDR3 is TGCAGTGCTCTTCCTAAGAACTATGGCTACACCTTC.

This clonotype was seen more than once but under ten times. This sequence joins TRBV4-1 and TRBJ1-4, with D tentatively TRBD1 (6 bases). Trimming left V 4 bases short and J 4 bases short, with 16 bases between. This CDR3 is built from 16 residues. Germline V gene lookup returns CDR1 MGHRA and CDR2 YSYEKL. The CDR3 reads CASSPSPTGINEKLFF. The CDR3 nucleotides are TGCGCCAGCAGCCCGTCTCCCACAGGGATTAATGAAAAACTGTTTTTT.

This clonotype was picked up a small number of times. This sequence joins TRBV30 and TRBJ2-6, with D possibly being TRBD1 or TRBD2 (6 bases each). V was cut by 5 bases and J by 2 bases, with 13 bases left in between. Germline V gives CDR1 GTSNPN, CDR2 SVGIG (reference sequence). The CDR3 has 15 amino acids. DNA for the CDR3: TGTGCCTGGTGGAGGGGGGCAACTGGGGCCAACGTCCTGACTTTC. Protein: CAWWRGATGANVLTF. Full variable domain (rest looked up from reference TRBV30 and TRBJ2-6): SQTIHQWPATLVQPVGSPLSLECTVEGTSNPNLYWYRQAAGRGLQLLFYSVGIGQISSEVPQNLSASRPQDRQFILSSKKLLLSDSGFYLCAWWRGATGANVLTFGAGSRLTVL.

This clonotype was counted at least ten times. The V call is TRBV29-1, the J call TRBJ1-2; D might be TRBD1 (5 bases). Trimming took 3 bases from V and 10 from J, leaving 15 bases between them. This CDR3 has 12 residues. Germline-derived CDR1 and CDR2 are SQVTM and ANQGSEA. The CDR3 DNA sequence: TGCAGCGTTGATCAACAGGTGGGGGACTACACCTTC. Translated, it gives CSVDQQVGDYTF.

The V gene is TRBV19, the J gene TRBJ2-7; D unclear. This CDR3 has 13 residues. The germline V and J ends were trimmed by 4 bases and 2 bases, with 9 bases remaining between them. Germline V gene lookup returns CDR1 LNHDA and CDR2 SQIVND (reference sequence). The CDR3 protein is CASSTQETYEQYF. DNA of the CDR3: TGTGCCAGTAGTACCCAGGAGACCTACGAGCAGTACTTC.

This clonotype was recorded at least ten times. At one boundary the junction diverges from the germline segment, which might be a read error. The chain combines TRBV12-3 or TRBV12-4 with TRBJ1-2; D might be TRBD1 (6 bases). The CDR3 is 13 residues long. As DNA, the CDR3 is TGTGCCAGCAGGACGGGGGCCGGCGAGTCTCGGCGCTTC. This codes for CASRTGAGESRRF.

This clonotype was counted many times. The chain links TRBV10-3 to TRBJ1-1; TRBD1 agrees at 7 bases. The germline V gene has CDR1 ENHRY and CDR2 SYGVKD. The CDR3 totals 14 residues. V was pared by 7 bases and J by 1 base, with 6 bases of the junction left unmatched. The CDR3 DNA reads TGTGCCATCAATCCAGGGGGGGCGAACACTGAAGCTTTCTTT. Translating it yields CAINPGGANTEAFF.

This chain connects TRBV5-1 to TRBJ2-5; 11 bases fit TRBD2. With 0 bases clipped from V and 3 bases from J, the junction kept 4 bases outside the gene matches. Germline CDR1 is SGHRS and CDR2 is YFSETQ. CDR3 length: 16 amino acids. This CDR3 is CASSLELGLAEETQYF. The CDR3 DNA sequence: TGCGCCAGCAGCTTGGAGTTGGGACTAGCGGAAGAGACCCAGTACTTC.

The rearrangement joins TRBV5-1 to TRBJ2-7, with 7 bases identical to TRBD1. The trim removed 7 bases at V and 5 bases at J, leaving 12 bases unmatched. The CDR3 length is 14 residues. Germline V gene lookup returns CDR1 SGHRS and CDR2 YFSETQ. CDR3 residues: CASGRSGGADEQYF. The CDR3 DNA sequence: TGCGCCAGCGGCCGCTCAGGGGGTGCCGACGAGCAGTACTTC.

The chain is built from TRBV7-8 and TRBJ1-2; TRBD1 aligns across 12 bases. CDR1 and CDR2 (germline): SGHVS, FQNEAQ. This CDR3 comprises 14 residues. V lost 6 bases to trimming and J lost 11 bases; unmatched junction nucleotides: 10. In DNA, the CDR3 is TGTGCCAGCAGTACGCCGGGACAGGGGGCCGGGTACACCTTC. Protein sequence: CASSTPGQGAGYTF. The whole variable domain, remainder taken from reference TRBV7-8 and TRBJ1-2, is GAGVSQSPRYKVAKRGQDVALRCDPISGHVSLFWYQQALGQGPEFLTYFQNEAQLDKSGLPSDRFFAERPEGSVSTLKIQRTQQEDSAVYLCASSTPGQGAGYTFGSGTRLTVV.

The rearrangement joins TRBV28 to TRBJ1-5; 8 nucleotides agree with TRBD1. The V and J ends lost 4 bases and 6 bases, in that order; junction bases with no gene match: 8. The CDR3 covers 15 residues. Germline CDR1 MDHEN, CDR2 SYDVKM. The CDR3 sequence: CASSSIQGAVQPQHF. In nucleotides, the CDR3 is TGTGCCAGCAGTTCAATCCAGGGGGCTGTTCAGCCCCAGCATTTT.

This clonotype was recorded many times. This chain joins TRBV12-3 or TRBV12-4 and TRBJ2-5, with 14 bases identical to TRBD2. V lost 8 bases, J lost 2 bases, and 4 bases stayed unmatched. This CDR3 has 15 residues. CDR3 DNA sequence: TGTGCCAGCCGCGGACTAGCGGGGGGTCAAGAGACCCAGTACTTC. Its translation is CASRGLAGGQETQYF.

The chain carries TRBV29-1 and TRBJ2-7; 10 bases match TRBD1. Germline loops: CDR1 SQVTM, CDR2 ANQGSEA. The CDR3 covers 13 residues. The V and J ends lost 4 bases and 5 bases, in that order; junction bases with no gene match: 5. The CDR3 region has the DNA TGCAGCGTTGGTGAGACAGGGGGCAACGAGCAGTACTTC. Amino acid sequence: CSVGETGGNEQYF.

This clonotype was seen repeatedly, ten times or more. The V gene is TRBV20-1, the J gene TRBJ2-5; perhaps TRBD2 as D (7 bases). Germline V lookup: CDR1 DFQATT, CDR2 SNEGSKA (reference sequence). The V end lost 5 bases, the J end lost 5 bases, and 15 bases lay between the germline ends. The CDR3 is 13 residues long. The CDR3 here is CSAHPGGPETQYF. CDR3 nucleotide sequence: TGCAGTGCTCACCCCGGGGGGCCGGAGACCCAGTACTTC.